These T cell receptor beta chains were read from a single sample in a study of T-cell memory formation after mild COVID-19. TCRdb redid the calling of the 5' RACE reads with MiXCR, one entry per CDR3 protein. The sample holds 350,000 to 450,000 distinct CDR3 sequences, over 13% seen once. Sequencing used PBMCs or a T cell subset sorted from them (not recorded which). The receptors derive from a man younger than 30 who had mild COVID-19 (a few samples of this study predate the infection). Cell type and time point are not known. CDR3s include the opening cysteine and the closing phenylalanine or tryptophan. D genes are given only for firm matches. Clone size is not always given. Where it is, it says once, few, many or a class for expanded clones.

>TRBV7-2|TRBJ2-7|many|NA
TGTGCCAGCAGCTTAGTAAGGAGCTCCTACGAGCAGTACTTC
CASSLVRSSYEQYF
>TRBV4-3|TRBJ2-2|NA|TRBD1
TGCGCCAGCAGCCTTACAGGGGGTTATGGCGGGGAGCTGTTTTTT
CASSLTGGYGGELFF
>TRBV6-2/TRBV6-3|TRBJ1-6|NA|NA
TGTGCCAGCAGTTATCGCGCCTATAATTCAACCCTCCACTTT
CASSYRAYNSTLHF
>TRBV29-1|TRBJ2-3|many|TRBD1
TGCAGCGCTAGTTTAGGGGGCGGCACAGATACGCAGTATTTT
CSASLGGGTDTQYF
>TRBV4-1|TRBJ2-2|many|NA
TGCGCCAGCAGCCAAGACGGGGGTAGGGCCGGGGAGCTGTTTTTT
CASSQDGGRAGELFF
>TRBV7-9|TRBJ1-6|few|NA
TGTGCCAGCAGCTTAGGCCGACAGAGCTCCTATAATTCACCCCTCCACTTT
CASSLGRQSSYNSPLHF
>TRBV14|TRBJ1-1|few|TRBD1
TGTGCCAGCACCAAGCTACAGGGGGTTGTGAACACTGAAGCTTTCTTT
CASTKLQGVVNTEAFF
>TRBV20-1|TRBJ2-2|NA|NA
TGCAGTGCTAACGGACCAAGAGATAACACCGGGGAGCTGTTTTTT
CSANGPRDNTGELFF
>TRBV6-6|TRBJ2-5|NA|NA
TGTGCCAGCAGTTACGGACGGCTCCAAGAGACCCAGTACTTC
CASSYGRLQETQYF
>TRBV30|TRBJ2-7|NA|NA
TGTGCCTGGAGTGTAAATGTCGGCGACGAGCAGTACTTC
CAWSVNVGDEQYF
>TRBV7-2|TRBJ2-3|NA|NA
TGTGCCAGCAGCTTAGCGCTTGCCACAGATACGCAGTATTTT
CASSLALATDTQYF
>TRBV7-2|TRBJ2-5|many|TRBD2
TGTGCCAGCAGCTTAGCCGGGAGGTACTCGGGGGAGACCCAGTACTTC
CASSLAGRYSGETQYF
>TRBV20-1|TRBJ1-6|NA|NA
TGCAGTGCTTCACCAGACAGGATCAATTCACCCCTCCACTTT
CSASPDRINSPLHF
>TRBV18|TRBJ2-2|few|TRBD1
TGTGCCAGCTCACCACTCACCGGGACAGTCTTCACCGGGGAGCTGTTTTTT
CASSPLTGTVFTGELFF
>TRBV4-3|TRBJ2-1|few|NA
TGCGCCAGCAGCCAAGATCCGGCTGGATCCGCCAGCTCCTACAATGAGCAGTTCTTC
CASSQDPAGSASSYNEQFF
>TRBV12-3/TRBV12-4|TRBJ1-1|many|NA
TGTGCCAGCAGCTGGGGGGTCGAAGCTTTCTTT
CASSWGVEAFF
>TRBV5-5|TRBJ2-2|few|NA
TGTGCCAGCAGCTCCCGGGGGACCCTTTCCACCGGGGAGCTGTTTTTT
CASSSRGTLSTGELFF
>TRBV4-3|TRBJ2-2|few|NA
TGCGCCAGCAGCGCCCTATTAAAAGGGGCCGGGGAGCTGTTTTTT
CASSALLKGAGELFF
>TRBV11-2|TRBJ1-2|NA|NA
TGTGCCAGCAGCCGACCGATATTAAATGGCTACACCTTC
CASSRPILNGYTF
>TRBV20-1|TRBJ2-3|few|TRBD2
TGCAGTGCTCCGACTAGCGGGGCTAGCACAGATACGCAGTATTTT
CSAPTSGASTDTQYF
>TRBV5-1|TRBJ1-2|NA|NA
TGCGCCAGCAGCTTGGCCTTGGGCAGTTATGGCTACACCTTC
CASSLALGSYGYTF
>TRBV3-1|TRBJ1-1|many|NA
TGTGCCAGCAGCCTATACGTCGCTGAAGCTTTCTTT
CASSLYVAEAFF
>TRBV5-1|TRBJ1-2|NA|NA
TGCGCCAGCAGTCCTAGTTCGGACTATGGCTACACCTTC
CASSPSSDYGYTF
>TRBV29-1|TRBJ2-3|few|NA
TGCAGCCCCGCTTGGGGAACGGATACGCAGTATTTT
CSPAWGTDTQYF
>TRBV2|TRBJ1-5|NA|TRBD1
TGTGCCAGCGAGGGACAGGTTTGTCAGCCCCAGCATTTT
CASEGQVCQPQHF
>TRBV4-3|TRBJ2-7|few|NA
TGCGCCAGCACTCCCAGGGGGGGGTCCTACGAGCAGTACTTC
CASTPRGGSYEQYF
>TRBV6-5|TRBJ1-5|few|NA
TGTGCCAGCAGTTACGGAGCGAGGCAGCCCCAGCATTTT
CASSYGARQPQHF
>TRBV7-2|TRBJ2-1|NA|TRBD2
TGTGCCAGCAGCTCCAACTCGGGAGCGGGGGGGAGAAGCTCCTACAATGAGCAGTTCTTC
CASSSNSGAGGRSSYNEQFF
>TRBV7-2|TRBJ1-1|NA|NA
TGTGCCAGCAGCTTACGGGCAGGCTTTGAAGCTTTCTTT
CASSLRAGFEAFF
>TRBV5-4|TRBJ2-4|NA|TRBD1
TGTGCCAACAGCTCAGGACAGGGGGTTACCAAAAACATTCAGTACTTC
CANSSGQGVTKNIQYF
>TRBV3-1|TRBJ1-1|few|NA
TGTGCCAGCAGCCAAAATACGGCGGGAGAAGCTTTCTTT
CASSQNTAGEAFF
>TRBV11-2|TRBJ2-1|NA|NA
TGTGCCAGCAGCTTAGTCGGGGCTTTGCGTTGGAATGAGCAGTTCTTC
CASSLVGALRWNEQFF
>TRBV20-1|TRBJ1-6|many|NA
TGCAGTGCTAGACCGGGGGCTAATTCACCCCTCCACTTT
CSARPGANSPLHF
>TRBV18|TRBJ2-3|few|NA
TGTGCCAGCTCACCATGGCCCAGTTCGGCAGATACGCAGTATTTT
CASSPWPSSADTQYF
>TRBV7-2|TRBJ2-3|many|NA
TGTGCCAGCAGCTTCCGGGACTTGAGCACAGATACGCAGTATTTT
CASSFRDLSTDTQYF
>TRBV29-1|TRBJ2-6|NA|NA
TGCAGCGTTGAATCAGGGAACGGGGCCGACGTCCTGACTTTC
CSVESGNGADVLTF
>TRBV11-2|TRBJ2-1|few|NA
TGTGCCAGCAGCACGACCCTAGGGGGGCATGAGCAGTTCTTC
CASSTTLGGHEQFF
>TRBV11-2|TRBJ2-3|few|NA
TGTGCCAGCAGCTTATGGGGCGACACAGATACGCAGTATTTT
CASSLWGDTDTQYF
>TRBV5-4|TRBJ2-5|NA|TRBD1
TGTGCCAGCAGCTCCCGGGACAAGGGGGCGACCCAGTACTTC
CASSSRDKGATQYF
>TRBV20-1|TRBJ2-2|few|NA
TGCAGTGCTAGGTTCGGGACCGGGGAGCTGTTTTTT
CSARFGTGELFF
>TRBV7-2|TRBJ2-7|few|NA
TGTGCCAGCAGCTTAGGGACGGAGTACGAGCAGTACTTC
CASSLGTEYEQYF
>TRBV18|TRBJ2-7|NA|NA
TGTGCCAGCTCACCACGGGGGTTCTACGAGCAGTACTTC
CASSPRGFYEQYF
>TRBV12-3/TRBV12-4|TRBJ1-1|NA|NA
TGTGCCAGCAGTCTCCAAGCCGGGACGAACACTGAAGCTTTCTTT
CASSLQAGTNTEAFF
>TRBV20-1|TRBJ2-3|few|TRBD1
TGCAGTGCTAGAGATCCCCGGACAGGGGAAGGGGATACGCAGTATTTT
CSARDPRTGEGDTQYF
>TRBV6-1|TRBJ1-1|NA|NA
TGTGCCAGCAGTGACCTGGGTGGGAACACTGAAGCTTTCTTT
CASSDLGGNTEAFF
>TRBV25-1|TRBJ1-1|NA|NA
TGTGCCAGCAGTGACATCGGCGGGAGGAAGAACACTGAAGCTTTCTTT
CASSDIGGRKNTEAFF
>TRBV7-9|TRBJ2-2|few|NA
TGTGCCAGCAGTTGGGACGGATCAAAGACCGGGGAGCTGTTTTTT
CASSWDGSKTGELFF
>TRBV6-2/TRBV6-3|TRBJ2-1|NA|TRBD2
TGTGCCAGCAGTGGGCTGACTAGCGGGGTAACCCACAATGAGCAGTTCTTC
CASSGLTSGVTHNEQFF
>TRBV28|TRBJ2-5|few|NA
TGTGCCAGCAGTTTATCTCCGGGGCCAGAGACCCAGTACTTC
CASSLSPGPETQYF
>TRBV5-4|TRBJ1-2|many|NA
TGTGCCAGCAGGGGGACCGAGACTAACTATGGCTACACCTTC
CASRGTETNYGYTF
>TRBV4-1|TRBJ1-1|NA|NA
TGCGCCAGCAGCCAAGGCTACAGTCTGGCCACTGAAGCTTTCTTT
CASSQGYSLATEAFF
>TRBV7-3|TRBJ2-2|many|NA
TGTGCCAGCAGGGACTCTAGAGCTTCGAACACCGGGGAGCTGTTTTTT
CASRDSRASNTGELFF
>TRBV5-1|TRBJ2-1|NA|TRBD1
TGCGCCAGCAGCTTGTGGCTTTTACAGGGGTTTAACAATGAGCAGTTCTTC
CASSLWLLQGFNNEQFF
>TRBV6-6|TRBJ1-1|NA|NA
TGTGCCAGCAGTTACTACAGTGAAGCTTTCTTT
CASSYYSEAFF
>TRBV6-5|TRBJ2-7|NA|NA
TGTGCCAGCTGTAACAGGGAGGGGCCCTACGAGCAGTACTTC
CASCNREGPYEQYF